This TCR beta chain was sequenced for a study of CD8+ T cells in alopecia areata. Looking at the study overall: Each of the treated patients was given oral tofacitinib, 5 to 10 mg twice daily, for moderate-to-severe alopecia areata. Findings and caveats of the study: Scalp sequencing captures resident alphabeta T cells of normal skin too.

cDNA prepared by RNA extraction and subsequent reverse transcription served as the template for sequencing. Profiling relied on immunoSEQ multiplex PCR, and the TCRdb table lists in-frame clones only, not all of them. In the table there are around 130,000 clones, approximately 58% of which are singletons. In germline, CDR1 is MNHNS, CDR2 SASEGT. The CDR3 has 15 residues. About this clone: Its antigen is not identified. An end of the junction differs from the germline gene, which may be a read error.

From alopecia areata patients, lesional scalp punch biopsies and peripheral blood were collected. This receptor was taken from a human donor with alopecia areata. The sequencing used CD4+ T cells sorted from blood, collected at week 0. The rearrangement links TRBV6-1 to TRBJ2-5, with 12 bases aligning to TRBD1. This chain's CDR3 is CASRRGQGAEETQYF. DNA for the CDR3: TGTGCCAGCAGGAGGGGACAGGGGGCTGAAGAAACCCAGTACTTC.